This T cell receptor beta chain originates from a study of human T cells and chemical hapten exposure. As for the study in general: Small differences in pooled library volume mainly drove the variation in TCR yields per sample. Study-wide findings and caveats: DPC sensitization did not alter TCRs above 1 in 1000 frequency.

This CDR3 spans 13 amino acids. Trimming cost V 4 bases and J 4 bases, with 13 bases left between them. Germline CDR1 and CDR2: SQVTM and ANQGSEA. In its sample, this clonotype was seen many times. Its antigen remains unidentified. Unfractionated whole blood yielded total RNA. As the library was built, unique molecular identifiers were attached to individual cDNA molecules. Study processing details: Sampled TCR counts reached a median of approximately 93,000 per sample, with values ranging from 23,224 to 690,600. TCRdb fed the reads into MiXCR, producing one record per CDR3 protein. None of the V and J calls come from the authors' own analysis; TCRdb made them. The sample has about 120,000 distinct CDR3 sequences, less than 10% seen once.

The clonotype was recovered from a human donor in good health. Some clones in this sample may be carry-over from other donors' samples. Sequencing was done on a sample of whole blood. The V and J genes are TRBV29-1 and TRBJ2-5; D is possibly TRBD2 (5 bases). The CDR3 sequence is CSVGGLASETQYF. DNA of the CDR3: TGCAGCGTTGGAGGGCTAGCTTCAGAGACCCAGTACTTC.